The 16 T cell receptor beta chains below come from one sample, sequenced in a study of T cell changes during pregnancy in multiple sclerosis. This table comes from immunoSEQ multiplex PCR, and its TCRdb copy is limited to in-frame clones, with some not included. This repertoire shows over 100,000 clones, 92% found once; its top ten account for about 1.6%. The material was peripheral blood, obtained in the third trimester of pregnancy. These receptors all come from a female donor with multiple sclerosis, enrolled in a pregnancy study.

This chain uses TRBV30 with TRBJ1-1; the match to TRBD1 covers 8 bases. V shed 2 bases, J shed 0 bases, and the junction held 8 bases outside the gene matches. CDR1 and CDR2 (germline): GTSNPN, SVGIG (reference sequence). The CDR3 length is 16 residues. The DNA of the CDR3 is TGTGCCTGGAGTACACTCCGACAGGGGCTGAACACTGAAGCTTTCTTT. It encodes CAWSTLRQGLNTEAFF.

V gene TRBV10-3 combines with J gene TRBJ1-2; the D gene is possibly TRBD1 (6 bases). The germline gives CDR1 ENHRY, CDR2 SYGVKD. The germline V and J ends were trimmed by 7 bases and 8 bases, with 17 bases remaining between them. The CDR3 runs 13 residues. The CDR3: CAIKGVSQDGYTF. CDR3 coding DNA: TGTGCCATCAAGGGGGTCAGTCAGGACGGCTACACCTTC.

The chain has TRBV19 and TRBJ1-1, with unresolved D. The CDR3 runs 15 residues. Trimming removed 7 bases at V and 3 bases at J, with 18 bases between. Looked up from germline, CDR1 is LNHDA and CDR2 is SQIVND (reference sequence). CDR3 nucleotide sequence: TGTGCCAGTACACCGGAGTTCGCGCGAGACACTGAAGCTTTCTTT. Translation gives CASTPEFARDTEAFF.

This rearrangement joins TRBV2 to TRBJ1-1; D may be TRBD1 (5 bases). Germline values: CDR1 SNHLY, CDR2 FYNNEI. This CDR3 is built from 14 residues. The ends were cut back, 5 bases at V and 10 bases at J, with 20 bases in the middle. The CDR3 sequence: CASSSRAGFLSAFF. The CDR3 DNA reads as TGTGCCAGCAGTTCTAGGGCAGGGTTCCTATCAGCTTTCTTT.

Here the CDR3 reads CASSPLTGLAPGYTF. The CDR3 nucleotides are TGTGCCAGCAGTCCTCTGACAGGGTTGGCACCTGGCTACACCTTC. The chain links TRBV28 to TRBJ1-2, with 7 bases aligning to TRBD1. Per germline, CDR1 MDHEN and CDR2 SYDVKM. CDR3 length: 15 residues. The J segment lost 7 bases and the V segment lost 5 bases, leaving 13 bases of the junction unmatched.

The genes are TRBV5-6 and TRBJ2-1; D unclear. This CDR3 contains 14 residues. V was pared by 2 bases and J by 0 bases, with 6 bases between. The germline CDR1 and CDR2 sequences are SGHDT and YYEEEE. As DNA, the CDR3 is TGTGCCAGCAGCTTAGTGAGCTCCTACAATGAGCAGTTCTTC. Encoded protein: CASSLVSSYNEQFF.

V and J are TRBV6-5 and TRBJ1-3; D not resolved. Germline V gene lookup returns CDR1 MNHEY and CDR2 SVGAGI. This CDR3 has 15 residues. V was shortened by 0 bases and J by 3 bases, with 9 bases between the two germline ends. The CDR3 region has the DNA TGTGCCAGCAGTTACTCGGGCGGGGATGGAAACACCATATATTTT. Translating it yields CASSYSGGDGNTIYF.

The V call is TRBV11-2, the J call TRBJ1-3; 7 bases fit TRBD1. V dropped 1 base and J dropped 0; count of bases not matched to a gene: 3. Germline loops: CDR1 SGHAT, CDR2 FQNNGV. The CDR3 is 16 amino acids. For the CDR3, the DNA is TGTGCCAGCAGCTTAGGGACAGGACTCTCTGGAAACACCATATATTTT. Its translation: CASSLGTGLSGNTIYF.

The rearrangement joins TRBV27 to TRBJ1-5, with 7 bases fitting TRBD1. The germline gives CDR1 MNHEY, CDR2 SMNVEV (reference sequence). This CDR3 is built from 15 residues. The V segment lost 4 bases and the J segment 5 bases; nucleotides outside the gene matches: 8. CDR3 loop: CASSSPAGGHQPQHF. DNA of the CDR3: TGTGCCAGCAGTTCCCCCGCAGGGGGGCATCAGCCCCAGCATTTT.

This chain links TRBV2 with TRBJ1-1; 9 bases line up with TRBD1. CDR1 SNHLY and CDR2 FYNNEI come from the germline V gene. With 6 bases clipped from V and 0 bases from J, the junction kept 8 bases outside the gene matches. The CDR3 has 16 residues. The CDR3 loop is CASRGDRAPMNTEAFF. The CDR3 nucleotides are TGTGCCAGCAGGGGGGACAGGGCCCCGATGAACACTGAAGCTTTCTTT. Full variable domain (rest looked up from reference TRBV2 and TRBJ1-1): EPEVTQTPSHQVTQMGQEVILRCVPISNHLYFYWYRQILGQKVEFLVSFYNNEISEKSEIFDDQFSVERPDGSNFTLKIRSTKLEDSAMYFCASRGDRAPMNTEAFFGQGTRLTVV.

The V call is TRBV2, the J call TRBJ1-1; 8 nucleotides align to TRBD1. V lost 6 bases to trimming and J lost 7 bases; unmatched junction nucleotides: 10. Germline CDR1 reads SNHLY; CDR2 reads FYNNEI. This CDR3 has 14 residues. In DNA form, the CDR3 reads TGTGCCAGCAGAATGGACAGGGACGTTGGTGAAGCTTTCTTT. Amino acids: CASRMDRDVGEAFF.

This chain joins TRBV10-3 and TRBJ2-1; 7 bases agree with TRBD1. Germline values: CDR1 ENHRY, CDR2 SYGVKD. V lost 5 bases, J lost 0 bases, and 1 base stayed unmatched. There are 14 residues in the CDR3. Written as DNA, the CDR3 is TGTGCCATCAGTCGGGACAGCTCCTACAATGAGCAGTTCTTC. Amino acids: CAISRDSSYNEQFF.

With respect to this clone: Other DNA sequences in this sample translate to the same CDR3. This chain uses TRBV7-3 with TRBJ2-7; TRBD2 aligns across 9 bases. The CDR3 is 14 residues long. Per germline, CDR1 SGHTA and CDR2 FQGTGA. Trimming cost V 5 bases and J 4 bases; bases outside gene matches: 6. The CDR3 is CASSPTSGSYEQYF. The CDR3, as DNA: TGTGCCAGCAGCCCGACTAGCGGCAGTTACGAGCAGTACTTC.

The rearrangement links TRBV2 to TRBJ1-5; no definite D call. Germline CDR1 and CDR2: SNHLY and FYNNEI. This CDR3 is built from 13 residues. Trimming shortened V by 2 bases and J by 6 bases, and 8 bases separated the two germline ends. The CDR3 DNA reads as TGTGCCAGCAGTGAACGGTTATCTCAGCCCCAGCATTTT. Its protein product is CASSERLSQPQHF.

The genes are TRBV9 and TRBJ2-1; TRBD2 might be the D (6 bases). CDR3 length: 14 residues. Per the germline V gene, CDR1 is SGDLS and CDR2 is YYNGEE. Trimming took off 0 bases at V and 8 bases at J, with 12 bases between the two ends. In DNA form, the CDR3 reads TGTGCCAGCAGCGTAGTGACTAGTGGGGATGAGCAGTTCTTC. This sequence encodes CASSVVTSGDEQFF. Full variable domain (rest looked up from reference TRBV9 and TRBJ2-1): DSGVTQTPKHLITATGQRVTLRCSPRSGDLSVYWYQQSLDQGLQFLIQYYNGEERAKGNILERFSAQQFPDLHSELNLSSLELGDSALYFCASSVVTSGDEQFFGPGTRLTVL.

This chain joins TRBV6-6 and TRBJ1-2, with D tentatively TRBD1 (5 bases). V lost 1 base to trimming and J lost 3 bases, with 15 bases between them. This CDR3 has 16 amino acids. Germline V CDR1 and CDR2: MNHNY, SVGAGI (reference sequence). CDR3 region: CASSYFSATGDYGYTF. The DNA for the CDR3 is TGTGCCAGCAGTTACTTCAGCGCCACGGGGGACTATGGCTACACCTTC.